This T cell receptor beta chain was sequenced in a study of T cell responses to AZD1222 COVID-19 vaccine. Study-level findings and limits: It was only after the peak T cell response that any repertoires were sampled. The study found vaccine-associated CD4 TCRs spanning spike, dominant at 160-218 and 743-854. Reportedly, nearly half of unique spike TCRs recognized epitopes outside B.1.351/B.1.1.7 mutations. Among the donors, most were white British and more were female, and clonal diversity was possibly underestimated.

Details on this clone: What it recognizes is unknown.

The germline CDR1 and CDR2 sequences are SEHNR and FQNEAQ (reference sequence). V was pared by 1 base and J by 0 bases, with 7 bases between. The CDR3 contains 15 residues. Some clones are missing from TCRdb's copy, which holds only in-frame ones; the method was immunoSEQ multiplex PCR. Of 80,000 to 100,000 clones detected, roughly 86% appear once; the ten largest clones hold under 6.5%. The genes are TRBV7-9 and TRBJ2-4, with D perhaps matching TRBD1 (5 bases). This receptor was taken from an adult in good health. The sequencing here drew on peripheral blood, taken on day 0 of AZD1222 vaccination. DNA of the CDR3: TGTGCCAGCAGCTTAGAGGGGTTAGCCAAAAACATTCAGTACTTC. Residues: CASSLEGLAKNIQYF.